Listed below are T cell receptor beta chains from one sample, sequenced in a study of T cell changes during pregnancy in multiple sclerosis. Repertoires were generated with immunoSEQ multiplex PCR, while TCRdb's copy carries only in-frame clones and drops some. This table holds 70,000 to 95,000 clones, 90% to 95% found once. The material sequenced was peripheral blood, taken in the third trimester of pregnancy. The receptors originated from a female donor with multiple sclerosis, enrolled in a pregnancy study. CDR3s include the opening cysteine and the closing phenylalanine or tryptophan.

v_call,cdr3_length,j_call,cdr3_aa
TRBV11-3,19,TRBJ2-1,CASSLGPGASGMRPVEQFF
TRBV19,16,TRBJ1-5,CASSIQGRLGDQPQHF
TRBV14,15,TRBJ1-1,CASSPWAGGGTEAFF
TRBV29-1,14,TRBJ2-1,CSAGQGGFNNEQFF
TRBV5-1,18,TRBJ2-1,CASSSAGGRTSGTNEQFF
TRBV7-9,18,TRBJ2-6,CASSLPGQGGTGANVLTF
TRBV28,13,NA,CASSIGQGFEQYF
TRBV9,15,TRBJ2-5,CASSVTTGARETQYF
TRBV27,17,TRBJ1-2,CASSLRSGARTNYGYTF
TRBV25-1,15,TRBJ2-1,CASSFGPGEDNEQFF
TRBV10-2,14,TRBJ1-2,CASSDRTGGYGYTF
TRBV5-4,16,TRBJ2-5,CASTGGGTSGRGTQYF
TRBV7-2,15,TRBJ2-7,CASSLVPSGVYEQYF
TRBV29-1,15,TRBJ2-3,CSVEGVGGGSDTQYF
TRBV28,14,TRBJ1-5,CASSLSGGNQPQHF
TRBV5-7,15,TRBJ2-7,CASSQAVAGVHEQYF
TRBV6-5,12,TRBJ2-7,CASSYSAGPQYF
TRBV4-3,18,TRBJ2-1,CASSQDLLAGAPYNEQFF
TRBV28,16,TRBJ1-5,CASSSLDSPSNQPQHF
TRBV4-1,15,TRBJ2-5,CASSQGTSGIETQYF
TRBV18,15,TRBJ1-1,CASSPLDSLNTEAFF
TRBV2,12,TRBJ2-3,CASSGGTDTQYF
TRBV19,14,TRBJ2-5,CASSTTGGQETQYF
TRBV15,16,TRBJ2-2,CATSSLSPSVIGELFF
TRBV28,13,TRBJ1-2,CASSSGQRHGYTF
TRBV5-4,16,TRBJ2-1,CASSVAGTGRNNEQFF
TRBV5-4,14,TRBJ2-3,CASKRGGEADTQYF
TRBV6-6,15,TRBJ2-1,CASSLGQIAYNEQFF
TRBV27,14,TRBJ2-4,CASSLSRNGDIQYF
TRBV19,14,TRBJ2-7,CASSLNRGAYEQYF
TRBV13,14,TRBJ2-7,CASSPRPTSYEQYF
TRBV19,13,TRBJ2-7,CASSIGQGYEQYF
TRBV6-1,13,TRBJ2-7,CASRGQGVYEQYF
TRBV4-1,16,TRBJ2-7,CASSQDGSSRSYEQYF
TRBV7-8,11,TRBJ2-7,CASSFTYEQYF
TRBV6-5,15,TRBJ2-1,CASSWNSGTSNEQFF
TRBV6-1,14,TRBJ2-1,CASSRLSSYNEQFF
TRBV5-1,19,TRBJ2-2,CASSLGRVPGQGHTGELFF
TRBV5-1,15,TRBJ2-1,CASSLTAGGFNEQFF
TRBV5-1,17,TRBJ2-7,CASSLGPAGDRVYEQYF
TRBV28,14,TRBJ1-4,CASSSPGGDEKLFF
TRBV9,17,TRBJ1-3,CASSEGGGRRAGNTIYF
TRBV2,13,TRBJ1-1,CASSPPVNTEAFF